These 13 T cell receptor beta chains originate from one sample sequenced in a study of T cell repertoires in cytomegalovirus infection. TCRdb recomputed calls from the reads with MiXCR, one row per CDR3 protein. The table has over 450,000 distinct CDR3 sequences, about 11% seen once. Sequencing was carried out using PBMCs. These receptors all come from a human donor in good health (CMV status not recorded). Some clones in this sample may be carry-over from other donors' samples.

This clonotype was observed many times. This sequence joins TRBV2 and TRBJ2-4, with 8 positions matching TRBD2. The CDR3 has 15 residues. The germline CDR1 and CDR2 sequences are SNHLY and FYNNEI. Unmatched junction bases numbered 5, after V lost 7 bases and J lost 0 bases. In nucleotides, the CDR3 is TGTGCCAGCACCCGGACTAGCCAAGCCAAAAACATTCAGTACTTC. As protein: CASTRTSQAKNIQYF.

This clonotype was found a few times. This chain joins TRBV20-1 and TRBJ1-2; tentative D call: TRBD1 (6 bases). The germline CDR1 and CDR2 sequences are DFQATT and SNEGSKA (reference sequence). The CDR3 is 15 residues long. V lost 5 bases, J lost 3 bases, and 19 bases lay in between. The chain's CDR3 is CSAPLGTPLYYGYTF. The CDR3 DNA reads TGCAGTGCTCCACTCGGGACACCTCTTTACTATGGCTACACCTTC.

The chain joins TRBV19 to TRBJ2-2; D is ambiguous. The germline V gene has CDR1 LNHDA and CDR2 SQIVND (reference sequence). CDR3 size: 11 residues. V was pared by 6 bases and J by 6 bases, with 5 bases between. The CDR3 loop is CASRRAGELFF. The CDR3 bases are TGTGCCAGTAGAAGAGCCGGGGAGCTGTTTTTT.

In its sample, this clonotype was seen many times. V is TRBV10-3 and J is TRBJ2-3, with 8 bases lining up with TRBD2. V gave up 0 bases and J gave up 2 bases; unmatched junction bases: 7. Germline lookup yields CDR1 ENHRY and CDR2 SYGVKD. The CDR3 has 17 residues. In DNA, the CDR3 is TGTGCCATCAGTGAGTCGAATAGCGGGGCCGTCACAGATACGCAGTATTTT. It codes for CAISESNSGAVTDTQYF.

As regards this clonotype: A read error is possible here, since a much larger clone lies one base away. The chain carries TRBV20-1 and TRBJ1-2, with D perhaps TRBD1 (5 bases). Trimming pared 6 bases from V and 0 bases from J, leaving 14 bases between. The CDR3 consists of 14 residues. CDR1 DFQATT and CDR2 SNEGSKA come from the germline V gene (reference sequence). The CDR3 DNA follows: TGCAGTGCAAGAACGGTGGGGGCTAACTATGGCTACACCTTC. Translated: CSARTVGANYGYTF.

This clonotype was seen many times. The chain uses TRBV7-2 and TRBJ1-5; D is possibly TRBD1 (6 bases). Deletions cut 2 bases from V and 6 bases from J, with 11 bases between. Germline V gene sequence: CDR1 SGHTA, CDR2 FQGNSA. This CDR3 is built from 14 residues. The CDR3 region has the DNA TGTGCCAGCAGCTTATACCAGGGGAGTCAGCCCCAGCATTTT. It translates to CASSLYQGSQPQHF.

This clonotype has ten or more counts. This rearrangement joins TRBV7-6 to TRBJ2-1, with a possible D match to TRBD1 (6 bases). This CDR3 contains 16 residues. The germline V and J ends were trimmed by 5 bases and 2 bases, with 16 bases remaining between them. Germline V gene data show CDR1 as SGHVS and CDR2 as FNYEAQ. Here the CDR3 DNA reads TGTGCCAGCAGCGACAACAGGGCCCGAACCTACAATGAGCAGTTCTTC. It is translated as CASSDNRARTYNEQFF.

This clonotype was seen a handful of times. The chain employs TRBV3-1 and TRBJ2-3; D not certain. V was trimmed by 0 bases and J by 8 bases, leaving 15 bases between them. There are 15 residues in the CDR3. Germline CDR1 and CDR2: LGHDT and YNNKEL (reference sequence). This CDR3 is CASSQDSGSSGTQYF. As DNA, the CDR3 is TGTGCCAGCAGCCAAGATTCGGGCAGTTCGGGTACGCAGTATTTT.

This clonotype has at least ten counts. The rearrangement links TRBV4-2 to TRBJ1-4; TRBD1 agrees at 8 bases. After removal of 1 base from V and 8 bases from J, the junction contained 12 bases not matched to a gene. The CDR3 has 17 residues. Germline lookup yields CDR1 LGHNA and CDR2 YNFKEQ. The CDR3 nucleotides read TGTGCCAGCAGCCAAGGTCGCTTCGGACAGGGTGGCGAAAAACTGTTTTTT. Encoded protein: CASSQGRFGQGGEKLFF.

V and J are TRBV9 and TRBJ2-5; D possibly matches TRBD1 or TRBD2 (6 bases each). This CDR3 is built from 15 residues. V lost 3 bases to trimming and J lost 5 bases, with 17 bases between them. The germline gives CDR1 SGDLS, CDR2 YYNGEE. The CDR3 DNA sequence: TGTGCCAGCAGCGCCAACGGGGGCGCCGGGGAGACCCAGTACTTC. This translates into CASSANGGAGETQYF.

J is TRBJ2-5 and V is TRBV4-1; TRBD1 might be the D (5 bases). V was shortened by 1 base and J by 1 base, with 16 bases between the two germline ends. This CDR3 spans 17 amino acids. Germline V gives CDR1 MGHRA, CDR2 YSYEKL. The CDR3 nucleotides are TGCGCCAGCAGCCAAGGACAGCTCTACCGGAGCCAAGAGACCCAGTACTTC. This gives the protein CASSQGQLYRSQETQYF.

This clonotype showed up many times. This rearrangement joins TRBV11-2 to TRBJ2-7; the match to TRBD2 covers 8 bases. CDR1 and CDR2 from the germline V gene are SGHAT and FQNNGV. The V gene end was trimmed by 1 base and the J gene end by 4 bases; junction bases not matched to a gene: 3. The CDR3 spans 14 residues. CDR3: CASSLGLAGYEQYF. DNA for the CDR3: TGTGCCAGCAGCTTAGGGTTAGCGGGGTACGAGCAGTACTTC.

This clonotype showed up just once. A much larger clonotype is one base distant, so this may be a read error. This chain connects TRBV7-4 to TRBJ2-7; D is undetermined. V was pared by 4 bases and J by 11 bases, with 15 bases between. Per germline, CDR1 SGHVT and CDR2 SQSDAQ. CDR3 size: 12 residues. The CDR3 region is CASSSYRNRKYF. The CDR3 nucleotides are TGTGCCAGCAGCTCTTACCGGAACAGAAAGTACTTC.